Listed here are 3 T cell receptor beta chains from one sample, sequenced in a study of T cell repertoires in cytomegalovirus infection. Their antigen targets remain unknown. TCRdb itself ran the reads through MiXCR, one entry per CDR3 protein. The sample holds 650,000 to 900,000 distinct CDR3 sequences, around a third seen once. The sequencing here drew on cultured CD8+ T cells from PBMCs, taken from culture after CMV antigen stimulation. All receptors derive from a human donor in good health (CMV status not recorded). Some clones in this sample may be carry-over from other donors' samples.

This clonotype has just one count. This sequence joins TRBV6-5 and TRBJ1-1; D uncertain. V gave up 6 bases and J gave up 0 bases, with 14 bases separating them. The CDR3 has 15 amino acids. Germline V gene sequence: CDR1 MNHEY, CDR2 SVGAGI. The CDR3 sequence is CASRPTGRVNTEAFF. The CDR3 DNA is TGTGCCAGCAGGCCCACCGGACGGGTGAACACTGAAGCTTTCTTT.

This clonotype was counted ten times or more. The chain employs TRBV7-6 and TRBJ1-6; 9 nucleotides agree with TRBD1. J lost 6 bases, V lost 4 bases, and 1 base had no gene match. Germline V gives CDR1 SGHVS, CDR2 FNYEAQ. The CDR3 extends over 14 amino acids. CDR3 amino acids: CASSSDRGNSPLHF. The CDR3 bases are TGTGCCAGCAGCTCGGACAGGGGTAATTCACCCCTCCACTTT.

The chain is built from TRBV5-5 and TRBJ2-7, with TRBD1 matching 9 bases. V lost 4 bases to trimming and J lost 4 bases; unmatched junction nucleotides: 6. This CDR3 has 14 residues. Germline loops: CDR1 SGHKS, CDR2 YYEKEE (reference sequence). In nucleotides, the CDR3 is TGTGCCAGCAGCGCCGGGACAGGGCAGTACGAGCAGTACGTC. It specifies CASSAGTGQYEQYV.